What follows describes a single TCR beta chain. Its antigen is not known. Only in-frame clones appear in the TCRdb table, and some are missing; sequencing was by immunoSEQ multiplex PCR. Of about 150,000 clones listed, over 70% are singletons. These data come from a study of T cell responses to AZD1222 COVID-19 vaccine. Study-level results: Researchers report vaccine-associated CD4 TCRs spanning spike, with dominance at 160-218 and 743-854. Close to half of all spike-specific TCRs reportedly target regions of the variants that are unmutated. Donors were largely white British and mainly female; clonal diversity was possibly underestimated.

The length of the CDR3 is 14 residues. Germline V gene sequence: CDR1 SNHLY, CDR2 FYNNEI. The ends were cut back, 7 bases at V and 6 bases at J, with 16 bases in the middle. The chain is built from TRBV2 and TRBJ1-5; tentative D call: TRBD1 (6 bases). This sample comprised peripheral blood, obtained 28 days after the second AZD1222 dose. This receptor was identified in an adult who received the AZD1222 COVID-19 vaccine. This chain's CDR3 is CASTRTDTSQPQHF. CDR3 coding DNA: TGTGCCAGCACTAGGACAGATACAAGTCAGCCCCAGCATTTT. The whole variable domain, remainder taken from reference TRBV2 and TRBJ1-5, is EPEVTQTPSHQVTQMGQEVILRCVPISNHLYFYWYRQILGQKVEFLVSFYNNEISEKSEIFDDQFSVERPDGSNFTLKIRSTKLEDSAMYFCASTRTDTSQPQHFGDGTRLSIL.